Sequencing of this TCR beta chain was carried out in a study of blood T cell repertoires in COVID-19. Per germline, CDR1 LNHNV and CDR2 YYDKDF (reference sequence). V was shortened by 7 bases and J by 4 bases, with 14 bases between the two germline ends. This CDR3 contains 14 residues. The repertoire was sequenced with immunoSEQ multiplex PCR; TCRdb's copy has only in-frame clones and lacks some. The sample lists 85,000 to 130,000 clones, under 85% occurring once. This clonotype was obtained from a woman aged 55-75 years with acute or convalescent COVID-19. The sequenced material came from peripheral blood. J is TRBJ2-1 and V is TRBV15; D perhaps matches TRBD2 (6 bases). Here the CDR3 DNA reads TGTGCCACCACCGGGGACTCCCCATACAATGAGCAGTTCTTC. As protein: CATTGDSPYNEQFF.